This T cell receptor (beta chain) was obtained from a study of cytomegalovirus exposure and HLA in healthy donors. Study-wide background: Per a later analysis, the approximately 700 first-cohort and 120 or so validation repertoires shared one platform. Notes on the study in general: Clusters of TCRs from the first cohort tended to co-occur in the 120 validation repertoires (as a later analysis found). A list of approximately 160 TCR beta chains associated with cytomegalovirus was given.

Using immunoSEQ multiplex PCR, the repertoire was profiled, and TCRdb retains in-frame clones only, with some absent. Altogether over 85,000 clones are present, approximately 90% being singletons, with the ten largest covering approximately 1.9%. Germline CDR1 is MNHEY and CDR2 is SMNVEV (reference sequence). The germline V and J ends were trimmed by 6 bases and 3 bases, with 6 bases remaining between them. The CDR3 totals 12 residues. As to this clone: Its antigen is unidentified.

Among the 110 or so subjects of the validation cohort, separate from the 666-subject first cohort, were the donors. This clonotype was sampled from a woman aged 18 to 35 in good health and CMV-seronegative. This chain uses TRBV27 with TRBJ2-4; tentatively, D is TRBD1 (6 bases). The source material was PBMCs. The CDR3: CASRGGKNIQYF. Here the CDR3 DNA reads TGTGCCAGCAGAGGGGGCAAAAACATTCAGTACTTC.